Included here is one TCR beta chain sequence, with context. No antigen is known for it. Qualities for individual bases were not recorded, and no much larger clone is one base off. Healthy HIV-negative adults with no recently reported acute infections or vaccinations were included as donors. Only Caucasian adults living in Nashville, Tennessee, USA were represented among the donors. CD4+ T cells were enriched by magnetic negative selection; naive cells were then positively selected on CD45RA, and the negative fraction formed the memory subset. Blood was collected by leukapheresis, and PBMCs were isolated by Ficoll-Histopaque density gradient centrifugation and then cryopreserved in liquid nitrogen vapor phase. Purity and quantity of every magnetically sorted T cell population were checked by analytical flow cytometry. From each sorted fraction, genomic DNA was isolated and quantified by UV absorbance on a Nanodrop 2000c.

These data originate in a study of shared clonotypes between healthy human individuals (TCRdb year 2020). Describing the broader study: The cohort included three men and a couple of women between 18 and 49 years of age. For each donor, three plates each were used for CD4 naive and CD4 memory, two plates were used for CD8 naive, and one plate was used for CD8 memory. To increase sequencing depth and limit assay-specific biases, different laboratories used diverse techniques to prepare libraries and sequence TCR repertoires. Per donor, leukapheresis produced somewhere between about 0.9 and 9.5 billion PBMCs. Blood TCR repertoires of about 5 healthy adults were deeply sequenced to estimate repertoire size and the extent of clonotype sharing between individuals. Overall study outcomes, separate from this receptor: Even with the large sequencing depth, rarefaction of the sorted-subset datasets indicated that sequencing was incomplete. Estimated clonotype richness was generally larger for naive than for memory subsets. Only blood was sampled, and tissue TCR repertoires likely differ from those in blood. Higher generation probabilities were observed for clonotypes shared by all four sorted-subset donors than for non-shared clonotypes. The small number of donors limited the genetic and exposure-history diversity represented. Pairwise subsampling indicated that sequencing depth was expected to affect the degree of clonotype sharing among donors. When a few donors were compared, the shared fraction of clonotypes was around 5.1% for naive CD4, approximately 3.5% for naive CD8, 2% to 2.5% for memory CD4, and 0.3% to 0.5% for memory CD8.

V is cut back by 4 bases and J by 5 bases, with 3 bases in the junction unmatched. Taken from the germline V gene, the CDR1 and CDR2 loops are SGHTS and YDEGEE. The cysteine opens and the phenylalanine closes a CDR3 of 14 amino acids. Only CDR3 DNA is held: 42 bases, read in frame from base 1. TCR CDR3 regions were amplified from genomic DNA by multiplex PCR using the deep immunoSEQ assay. Extracted genomic DNA from each cell subset was spread evenly across all wells of several immunoSEQ 96-well plates, with each plate serving as a replicate. For sorted subsets, about 200 ng genomic DNA, equal to tens of thousands of T cell genomes, was loaded into each replicate PCR. Purified libraries were quantified with a Qubit 3.0 fluorometer, sized on a Bioanalyzer 2100, and re-quantified with the KAPA Library Quantification kit. Each immunoSEQ 96-well plate was sequenced on its own single-read 150-cycle Illumina NextSeq 550 flow cell. Concerning the study's data processing: Because the immunoSEQ output held only junctional sequences and lacked quality scores, the filtering could not match the filtering applied to full-length reads. To assign V/J genes and CDR3, sequences were annotated using PyIR, a Python wrapper for IgBLAST v1.9, with IMGT germline references. Any read was removed if the V/J assignment was weak (E-value above 1e-6), the CDR3 was missing, or the read contained stop codons, out-of-frame junctions, or ambiguous translated residues. A V3J clonotype was defined by an identical inferred V gene, J gene, and CDR3 amino acid sequence. To compute the percentage overlap between repertoires, the number of shared unique clonotypes was divided by the size of the smaller repertoire. RTK rarefaction, the Chao1 estimator, and Recon v2.1 estimates of unobserved clonotypes were used to assess repertoire richness. For all TCRbeta clonotypes obtained by the gDNA method from a few donors, generation probabilities were computed with OLGA. This is the immuneACCESS table as TCRdb keeps it, with only in-frame sequences that have V and J called. A part of the clones is gone; compared with another copy, unresolved V genes explain less than half, and the rest is unexplained. V and J calls and clone size are given by that table; D and trimming were obtained from the DNA. Here the sample has approximately 1.5 million clones; nearly 99% occur a single time. The ten most abundant clones make up less than 0.55% of the sample.

Sequencing input: naive CD4+ T cells sorted from blood. Taken with the paper, the label for cell subset or site translates to: CD45RA+ positively selected. This TCR derives from a man aged 25-45 years in good health. This chain joins TRBV5-8 to TRBJ1-5, and 10 junction bases match TRBD1. This receptor has the CDR3 CASSRTGGYQPQHF. The nucleotides are TGTGCCAGCAGCCGGACAGGGGGGTATCAGCCCCAGCATTTT. Joined to the reference TRBV5-8 and TRBJ1-5 proteins, this CDR3 gives the full variable domain: EAGVTQSPTHLIKTRGQQATLRCSPISGHTSVYWYQQALGLGLQFLLWYDEGEERNRGNFPPRFSGRQFPNYSSELNVNALELEDSALYLCASSRTGGYQPQHFGDGTRLSIL.